This TCR beta chain was obtained from a study of blood T cell repertoires in COVID-19. In the study overall: PBMCs, B-cell-depleted T cells, or T cells were the source of the cDNA or gDNA that made up the material.

Produced via immunoSEQ multiplex PCR; TCRdb's table is partial and in-frame only. In the table there are about 270,000 clones, 85% of which are singletons. This clone was seen a few times. The CDR3 has 15 residues. CDR1 and CDR2 from the germline V gene are SGHNT and YYREEE (reference sequence). Losses at the gene ends were 4 bases for V and 6 bases for J; bases not matched to a gene: 11. The V and J genes are TRBV5-4 and TRBJ1-2, with 8 positions matching TRBD1. The receptor comes from a human donor in a cohort sampled during active COVID-19. The material sequenced was peripheral blood. As DNA, the CDR3 is TGTGCCAGCAGCCGACAAAGGACAGGGCAGGATGGCTACACCTTC. It is translated as CASSRQRTGQDGYTF.